This entry features one T cell receptor (beta chain) sequence. Its antigen is undetermined. These data are taken from a study of CD4 T cells in relation to SARS-CoV-2 and coronaviruses. Unexposed donor CD4+ T cells date from 2011-2018, before the COVID-19 pandemic. Isolation of CD4+ T cells took place after about 9 days in culture. Sequencing used immunoSEQ multiplex PCR; TCRdb keeps in-frame clones, though not all of them. The table lists approximately 20,000 clones, 70% to 80% of them singletons. Germline assignment: CDR1 MNHEY and CDR2 SVGAGI. V dropped 0 bases and J dropped 5; count of bases not matched to a gene: 6. CDR3 length: 15 amino acids.

Source material: CD4+ T cells from PBMCs, cultured in vitro. This chain uses TRBV6-5 with TRBJ1-1, with TRBD1 matching over 7 bases. The clonotype originates from a human donor in good health. The CDR3 region is CASSYSETGFTEAFF. CDR3 nucleotides: TGTGCCAGCAGTTACTCGGAGACAGGGTTTACTGAAGCTTTCTTT.